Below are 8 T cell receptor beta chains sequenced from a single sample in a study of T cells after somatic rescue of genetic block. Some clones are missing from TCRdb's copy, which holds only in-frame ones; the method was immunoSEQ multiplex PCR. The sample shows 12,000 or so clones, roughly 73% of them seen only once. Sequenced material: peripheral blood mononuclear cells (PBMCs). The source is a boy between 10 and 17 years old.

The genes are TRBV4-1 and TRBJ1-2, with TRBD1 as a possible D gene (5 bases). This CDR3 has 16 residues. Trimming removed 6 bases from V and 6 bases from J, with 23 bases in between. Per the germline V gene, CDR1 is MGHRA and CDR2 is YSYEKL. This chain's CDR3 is CASRILPGPLLDGYTF. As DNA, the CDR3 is TGCGCCAGCAGGATCCTCCCGGGACCGCTCCTCGATGGCTACACCTTC.

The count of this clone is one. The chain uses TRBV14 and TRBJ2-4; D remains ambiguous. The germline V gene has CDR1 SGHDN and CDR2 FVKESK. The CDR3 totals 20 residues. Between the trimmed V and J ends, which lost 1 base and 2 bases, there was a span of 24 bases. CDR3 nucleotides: TGTGCCAGCAGCCAAGGGAAGGAACAGATCTGGGGTTTGACCAAAAACATTCAGTACTTC. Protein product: CASSQGKEQIWGLTKNIQYF.

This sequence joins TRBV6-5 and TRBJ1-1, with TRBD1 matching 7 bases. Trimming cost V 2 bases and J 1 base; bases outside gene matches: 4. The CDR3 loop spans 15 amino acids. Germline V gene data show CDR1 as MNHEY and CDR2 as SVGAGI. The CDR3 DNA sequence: TGTGCCAGCAGTTACACCCGGGACAGGAACACTGAAGCTTTCTTT. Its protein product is CASSYTRDRNTEAFF.

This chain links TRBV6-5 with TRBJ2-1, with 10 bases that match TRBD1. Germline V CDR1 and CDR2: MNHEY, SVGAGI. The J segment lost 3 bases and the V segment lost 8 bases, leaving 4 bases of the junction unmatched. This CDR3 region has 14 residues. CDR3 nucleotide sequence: TGTGCCAGCCCTGGGACAGGGGACTACAATGAGCAGTTCTTC. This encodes CASPGTGDYNEQFF.

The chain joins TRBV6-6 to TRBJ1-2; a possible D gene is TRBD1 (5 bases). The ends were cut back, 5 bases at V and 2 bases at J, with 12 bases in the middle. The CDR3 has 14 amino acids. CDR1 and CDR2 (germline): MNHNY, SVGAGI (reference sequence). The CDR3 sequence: CASSRTPYNYGYTF. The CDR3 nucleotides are TGTGCCAGCAGTAGGACACCATACAACTATGGCTACACCTTC.

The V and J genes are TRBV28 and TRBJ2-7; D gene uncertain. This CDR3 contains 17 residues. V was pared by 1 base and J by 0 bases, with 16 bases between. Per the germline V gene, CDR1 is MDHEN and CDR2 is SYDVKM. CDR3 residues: CASSLSFLTPSSYEQYF. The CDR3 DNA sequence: TGTGCCAGCAGTTTATCCTTCCTGACACCGAGCTCCTACGAGCAGTACTTC.

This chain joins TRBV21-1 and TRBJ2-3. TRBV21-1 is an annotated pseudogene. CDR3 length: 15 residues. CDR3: CASSKGIRFTDTQYF. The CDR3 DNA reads TGTGCCAGCAGCAAAGGCATTCGATTCACAGATACGCAGTATTTT.

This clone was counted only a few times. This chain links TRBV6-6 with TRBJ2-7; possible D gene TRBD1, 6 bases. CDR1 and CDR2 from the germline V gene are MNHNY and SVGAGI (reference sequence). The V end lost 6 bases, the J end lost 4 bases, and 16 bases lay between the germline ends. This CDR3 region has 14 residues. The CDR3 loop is CASSPVGRGYEQYF. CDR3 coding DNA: TGTGCCAGCAGCCCAGTAGGCAGGGGTTACGAGCAGTACTTC.